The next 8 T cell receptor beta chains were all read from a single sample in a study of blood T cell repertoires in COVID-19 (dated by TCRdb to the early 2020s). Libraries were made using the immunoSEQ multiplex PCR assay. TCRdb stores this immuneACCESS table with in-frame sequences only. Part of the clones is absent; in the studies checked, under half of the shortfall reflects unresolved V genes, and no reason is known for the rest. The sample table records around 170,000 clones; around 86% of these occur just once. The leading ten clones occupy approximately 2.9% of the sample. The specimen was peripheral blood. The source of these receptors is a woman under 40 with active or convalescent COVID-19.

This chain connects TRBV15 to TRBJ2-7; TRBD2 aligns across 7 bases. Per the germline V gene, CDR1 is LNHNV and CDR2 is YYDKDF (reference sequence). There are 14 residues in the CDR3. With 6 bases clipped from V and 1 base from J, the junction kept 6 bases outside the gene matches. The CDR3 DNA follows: TGTGCCACCAGTATCCTAGCGGAATCCTACGAGCAGTACTTC. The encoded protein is CATSILAESYEQYF. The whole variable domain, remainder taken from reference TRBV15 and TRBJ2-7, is DAMVIQNPRYQVTQFGKPVTLSCSQTLNHNVMYWYQQKSSQAPKLLFHYYDKDFNNEADTPDNFQSRRPNTSFCFLDIRSPGLGDTAMYLCATSILAESYEQYFGPGTRLTVT.

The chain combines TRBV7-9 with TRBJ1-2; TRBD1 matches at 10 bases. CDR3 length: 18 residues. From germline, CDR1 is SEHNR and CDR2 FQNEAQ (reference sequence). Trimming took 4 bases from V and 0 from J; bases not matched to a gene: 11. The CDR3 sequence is CASSSGQGGIAPNYGYTF. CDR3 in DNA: TGTGCCAGCAGCTCCGGACAGGGGGGGATAGCTCCTAACTATGGCTACACCTTC.

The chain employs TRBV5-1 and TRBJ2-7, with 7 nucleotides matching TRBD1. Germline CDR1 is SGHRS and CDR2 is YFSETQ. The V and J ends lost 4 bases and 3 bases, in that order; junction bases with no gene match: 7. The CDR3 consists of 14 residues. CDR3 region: CASSPTGNGYEQYF. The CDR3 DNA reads TGCGCCAGCAGCCCGACAGGGAACGGCTACGAGCAGTACTTC.

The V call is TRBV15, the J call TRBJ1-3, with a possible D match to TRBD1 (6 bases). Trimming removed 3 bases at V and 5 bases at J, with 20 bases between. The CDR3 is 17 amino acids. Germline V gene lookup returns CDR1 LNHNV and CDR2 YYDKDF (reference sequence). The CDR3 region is CATSSDGSGQTRNTIYF. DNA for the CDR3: TGTGCCACCAGCAGCGACGGGTCCGGACAGACAAGAAACACCATATATTTT.

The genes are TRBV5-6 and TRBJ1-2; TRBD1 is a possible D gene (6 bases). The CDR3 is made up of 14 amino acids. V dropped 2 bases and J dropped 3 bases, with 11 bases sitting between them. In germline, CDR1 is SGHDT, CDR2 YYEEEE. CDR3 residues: CASSLGGAYYGYTF. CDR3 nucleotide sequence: TGTGCCAGCAGCTTAGGGGGGGCATACTATGGCTACACCTTC.

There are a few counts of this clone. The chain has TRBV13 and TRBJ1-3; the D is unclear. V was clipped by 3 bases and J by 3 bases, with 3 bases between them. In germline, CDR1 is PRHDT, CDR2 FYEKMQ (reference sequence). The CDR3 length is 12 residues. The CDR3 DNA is TGTGCCAGCAGCTTTAGTGGAAACACCATATATTTT. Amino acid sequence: CASSFSGNTIYF.

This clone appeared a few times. This chain's CDR3 is CSVVGQGDGELFF. CDR3 DNA: TGCAGCGTTGTGGGACAGGGGGACGGGGAGCTGTTTTTT. V usage is TRBV29-1 and J usage is TRBJ2-2; 11 nucleotides agree with TRBD1. Germline values: CDR1 SQVTM, CDR2 ANQGSEA. The CDR3 is 13 residues long. Trimming removed 4 bases from V and 7 bases from J; junction bases left unmatched: 2.

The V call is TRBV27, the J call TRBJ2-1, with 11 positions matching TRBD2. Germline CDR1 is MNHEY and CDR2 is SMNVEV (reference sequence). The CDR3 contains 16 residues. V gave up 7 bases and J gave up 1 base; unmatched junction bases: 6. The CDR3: CASNSRLAGSYNEQFF. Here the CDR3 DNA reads TGTGCCAGCAATTCCCGACTAGCGGGGTCCTACAATGAGCAGTTCTTC.